The present entry profiles one T cell receptor (beta chain) with its context. What it binds is unknown. The sample comes from a study of OX40 agonist ivuxolimab in advanced cancers. In the study overall: Ivuxolimab, an antibody that agonizes OX40 (CD134), was administered to the patients. Patients with hepatocellular carcinoma, melanoma, renal cell or head and neck cancer made up the dose-escalation patients. Study results and limitations: Among T cells, CD8+ cells averaged more expanded clones than CD4+ cells.

The data were produced by immunoSEQ multiplex PCR, yet TCRdb's version contains in-frame clones alone and is incomplete. This table holds about 93,000 clones, about 91% found once. The receptor's source is an adult with an advanced solid tumor such as melanoma, head and neck, liver or kidney cancer. The specimen comprised CD4+ or CD8+ T cells sorted from blood, sampled in a trial of the OX40 agonist ivuxolimab.

The CDR3: CASSSTGYEQYF. The CDR3 DNA sequence: TGTGCCAGCAGCTCCACGGGCTACGAGCAGTACTTC. This chain uses TRBV7-9 with TRBJ2-7; D is unclear. Trimming pared 4 bases from V and 3 bases from J, leaving 7 bases between. Germline CDR1 SEHNR, CDR2 FQNEAQ (reference sequence). The CDR3 has 12 residues. Together with reference TRBV7-9 and TRBJ2-7, the CDR3 gives the full variable domain: DTGVSQNPRHKITKRGQNVTFRCDPISEHNRLYWYRQTLGQGPEFLTYFQNEAQLEKSRLLSDRFSAERPKGSFSTLEIQRTEQGDSAMYLCASSSTGYEQYFGPGTRLTVT.